In its sample, the clone carrying this TCR beta chain was seen many times. Its target is not known. The read gets to within 3 residues of the CDR3 end, and the germline J gene fills in the rest. The sample is drawn from a study of T cell clonality in common variable immunodeficiency. Germline CDR1 SNHLY, CDR2 FYNNEI. The length of the CDR3 is 15 residues. The J segment lost 4 bases and the V segment lost 6 bases, leaving 9 bases of the junction unmatched. All CVID subjects were on immunoglobulin replacement for at least one year. Equal genomic DNA amounts from CVID and control samples were sequenced. Profiling relied on immunoSEQ multiplex PCR, and the TCRdb table lists in-frame clones only, not all of them. Listed for the sample are around 2,700 clones, none seen a single time. Study-wide findings and caveats: Compared with controls, CVID subjects had fewer shared TCRbeta clones. Reportedly, TCR beta sequences from common variable immunodeficiency showed fewer deletions and N-nucleotide insertions.

The receptor's source is a human donor with common variable immunodeficiency. This chain links TRBV2 with TRBJ2-7; 10 bases line up with TRBD1. The sequenced material came from peripheral blood mononuclear cells. The sequenced part of the CDR3 DNA is TGTGCCAGCAGATGGACAGGGGGTCTACCTTACGAG. Amino acid sequence: CASRWTGGLPYE. The full CDR3 protein is CASRWTGGLPYEQYF.